This TCR beta chain was recorded in a study of human T cells and chemical hapten exposure. Overall study context: 2% DPC applied to a 2 cm by 2 cm arm area sensitized donors. Study-wide findings and caveats: In comparison with controls, expanded TCRs gave rise to a significantly larger number of large CDR3 similarity clusters.

Time point denoted: patch test 2, 6 weeks after DPC sensitization. The treatment here: therapeutic diphenylcyclopropenone sensitization with weekly scalp DPC. Alopecia patients between 18 and 70 years old and suitable for DPC were used as donors. TCRdb analysed the RACE reads with MiXCR anew, one entry per CDR3 protein. The repertoire holds under 100,000 distinct CDR3 sequences, with roughly 11% as singletons. This clonotype has ten or more counts. The antigen remains unidentified. There are 14 residues in the CDR3. Germline CDR1 is KGHSH and CDR2 is LQKENI. Trimming cost V 4 bases and J 0 bases, with 10 bases left between them.

This clonotype originated in a woman aged 40 to 49 with alopecia areata. Some clones in this sample may be carry-over from other donors' samples. The V call is TRBV18, the J call TRBJ2-7, with D tentatively TRBD1 (6 bases). This sample comprised whole blood, obtained in connection with sensitization to the hapten diphenylcyclopropenone (DPC). CDR3 region: CASSLKGDSYEQYF. In nucleotides, the CDR3 is TGTGCCAGCTCACTTAAGGGGGACTCCTACGAGCAGTACTTC.